This entry describes one T cell receptor beta chain. The source of the sample is a study of T cell changes during pregnancy in multiple sclerosis. Germline V gives CDR1 SGHRS, CDR2 YFSETQ. The CDR3 has 17 amino acids. With 0 bases clipped from V and 4 bases from J, the junction kept 8 bases outside the gene matches. Libraries were prepared by immunoSEQ multiplex PCR; TCRdb keeps only in-frame clonotypes and omits some of them. There are 40,000 to 45,000 clones in the sample; approximately 92% occur only once, and roughly 1.3% lies in the top ten. The sequence was obtained from a female donor with multiple sclerosis, enrolled in a pregnancy study. The sequencing used CD4+ T cells from peripheral blood mononuclear cells, collected in the first trimester of pregnancy. The gene calls are TRBV5-1 and TRBJ2-5; 11 positions agree with TRBD2. In DNA, the CDR3 is TGCGCCAGCAGCTTGGCTACTAGCGGGAGTTCAGGAGAGACCCAGTACTTC. This sequence encodes CASSLATSGSSGETQYF.